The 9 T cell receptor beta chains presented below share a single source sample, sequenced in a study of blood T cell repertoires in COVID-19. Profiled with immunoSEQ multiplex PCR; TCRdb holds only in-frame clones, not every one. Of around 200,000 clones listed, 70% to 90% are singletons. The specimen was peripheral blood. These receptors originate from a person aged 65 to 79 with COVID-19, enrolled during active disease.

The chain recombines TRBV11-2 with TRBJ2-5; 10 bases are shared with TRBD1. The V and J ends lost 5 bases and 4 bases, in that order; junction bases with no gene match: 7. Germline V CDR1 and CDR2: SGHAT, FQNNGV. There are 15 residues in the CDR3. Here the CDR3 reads CASSRTGGLGETQYF. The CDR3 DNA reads TGTGCCAGCAGCCGGACAGGGGGATTAGGAGAGACCCAGTACTTC.

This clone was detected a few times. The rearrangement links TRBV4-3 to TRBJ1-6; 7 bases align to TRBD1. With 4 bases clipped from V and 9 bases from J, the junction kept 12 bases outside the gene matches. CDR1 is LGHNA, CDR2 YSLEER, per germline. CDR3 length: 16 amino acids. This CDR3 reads CASSRTYRGGGSPLHF. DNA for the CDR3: TGCGCCAGCAGCCGCACGTACAGGGGCGGCGGTTCACCCCTCCACTTT.

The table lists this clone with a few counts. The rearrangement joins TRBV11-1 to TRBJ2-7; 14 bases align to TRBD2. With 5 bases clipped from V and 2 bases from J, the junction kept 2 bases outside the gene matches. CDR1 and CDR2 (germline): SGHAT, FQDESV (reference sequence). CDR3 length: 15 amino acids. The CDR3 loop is CASSQTSGGAYEQYF. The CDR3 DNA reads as TGTGCCAGCAGCCAGACTAGCGGGGGGGCCTACGAGCAGTACTTC. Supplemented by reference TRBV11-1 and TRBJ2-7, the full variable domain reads EAEVAQSPRYKITEKSQAVAFWCDPISGHATLYWYRQILGQGPELLVQFQDESVVDDSQLPKDRFSAERLKGVDSTLKIQPAELGDSAMYLCASSQTSGGAYEQYFGPGTRLTVT.

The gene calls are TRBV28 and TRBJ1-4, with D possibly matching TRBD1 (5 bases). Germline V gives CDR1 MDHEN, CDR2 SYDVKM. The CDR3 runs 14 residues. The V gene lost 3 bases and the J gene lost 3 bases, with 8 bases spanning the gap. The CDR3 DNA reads TGTGCCAGCAGTTTCGACAGAGCTAATGAAAAACTGTTTTTT. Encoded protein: CASSFDRANEKLFF.

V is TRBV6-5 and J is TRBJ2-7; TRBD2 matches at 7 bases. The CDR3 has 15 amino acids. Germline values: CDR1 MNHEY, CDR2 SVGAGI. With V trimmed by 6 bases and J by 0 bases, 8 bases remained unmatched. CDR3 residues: CASRQRGAYSYEQYF. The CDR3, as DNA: TGTGCCAGCAGGCAGCGGGGTGCCTACTCCTACGAGCAGTACTTC.

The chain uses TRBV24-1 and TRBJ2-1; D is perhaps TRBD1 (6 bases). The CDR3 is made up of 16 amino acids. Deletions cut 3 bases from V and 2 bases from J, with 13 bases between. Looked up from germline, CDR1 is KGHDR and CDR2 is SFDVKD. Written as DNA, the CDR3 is TGTGCCACCAGTGATGTGGACAGATCAACCTACAATGAGCAGTTCTTC. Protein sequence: CATSDVDRSTYNEQFF.

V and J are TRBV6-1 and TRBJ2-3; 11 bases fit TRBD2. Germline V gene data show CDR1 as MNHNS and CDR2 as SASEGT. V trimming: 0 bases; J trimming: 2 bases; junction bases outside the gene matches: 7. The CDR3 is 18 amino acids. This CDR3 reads CASSEALGSGGATDTQYF. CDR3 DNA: TGTGCCAGCAGTGAAGCGCTTGGTAGCGGGGGGGCCACAGATACGCAGTATTTT.

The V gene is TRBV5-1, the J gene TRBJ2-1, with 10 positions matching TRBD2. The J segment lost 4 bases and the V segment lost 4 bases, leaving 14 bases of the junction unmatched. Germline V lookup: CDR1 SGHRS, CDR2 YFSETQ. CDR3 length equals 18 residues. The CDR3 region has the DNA TGCGCCAGCAGCCTTGGGGTTTCTAGCGGGAGTACTTACAATGAGCAGTTCTTC. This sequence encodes CASSLGVSSGSTYNEQFF.

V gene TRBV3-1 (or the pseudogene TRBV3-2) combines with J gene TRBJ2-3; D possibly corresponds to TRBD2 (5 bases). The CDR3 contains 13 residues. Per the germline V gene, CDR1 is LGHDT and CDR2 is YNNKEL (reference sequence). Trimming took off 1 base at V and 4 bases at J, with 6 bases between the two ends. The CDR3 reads CASSQAGADTQYF. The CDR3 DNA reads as TGTGCCAGCAGCCAAGCCGGGGCAGATACGCAGTATTTT.